The T cell receptor (beta chain) under discussion was sequenced for a study of CD8+CD57+ T cells in acquired aplastic anemia. Overall study context: The study obtained an average of about 3.4 ug of DNA from sorted CD4+ and CD8+ cells. Healthy donors yielded roughly 9.8 million CD4+ cell reads on average.

This CDR3 comprises 13 residues. The V and J ends lost 5 bases and 5 bases respectively, with 9 bases between them. From germline, CDR1 is SEHNR and CDR2 FQNEAQ (reference sequence). Using genomic DNA as the template, TCR beta VDJ and CDR3 profiling was carried out. One entry per CDR3 protein results from TCRdb running MiXCR on the reads. Of more than 40,000 distinct CDR3 sequences listed, around 70% are singletons. Overall study findings and caveats: Controls did not differ significantly from patients in CD8+ Simpson's diversity. Patients and controls were found to share over 25 CD8+ CDR3 sequences.

Comment on this clonotype: Its target is not known.

Sequencing was carried out using sorted CD4+, CD8+, or CD8+CD57+ T cells (not recorded which) from PBMCs. The chain combines TRBV7-9 with TRBJ1-4, with D perhaps TRBD1 (6 bases). The receptor's source is a human donor in good health, serving as a control. This CDR3 is CASSETGNEKLFF. The CDR3 nucleotides are TGTGCCAGCAGCGAAACAGGGAATGAAAAACTGTTTTTT.